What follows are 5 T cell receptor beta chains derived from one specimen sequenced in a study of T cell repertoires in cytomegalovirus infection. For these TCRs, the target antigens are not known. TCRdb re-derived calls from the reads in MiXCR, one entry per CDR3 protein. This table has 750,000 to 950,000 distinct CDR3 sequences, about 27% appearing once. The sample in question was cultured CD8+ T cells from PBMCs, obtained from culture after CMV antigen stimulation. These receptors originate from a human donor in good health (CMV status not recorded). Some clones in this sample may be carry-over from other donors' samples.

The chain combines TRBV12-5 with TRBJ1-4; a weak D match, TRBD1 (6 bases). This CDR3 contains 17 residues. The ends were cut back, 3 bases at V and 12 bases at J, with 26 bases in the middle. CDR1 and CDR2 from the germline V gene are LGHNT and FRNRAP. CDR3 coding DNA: TGTGCTAGTGGTTTTAGGAGCGGGGGCGCCCTGGACGGGCAACTGTTTTTT. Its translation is CASGFRSGGALDGQLFF.

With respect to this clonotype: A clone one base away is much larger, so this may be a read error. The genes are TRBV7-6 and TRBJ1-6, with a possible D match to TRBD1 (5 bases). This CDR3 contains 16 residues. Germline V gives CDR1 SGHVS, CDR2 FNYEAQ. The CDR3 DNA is TGTGCCAGCAGGTTAGATATAGGGGTGATGAATTCACCCCTCCACTTT. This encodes CASRLDIGVMNSPLHF.

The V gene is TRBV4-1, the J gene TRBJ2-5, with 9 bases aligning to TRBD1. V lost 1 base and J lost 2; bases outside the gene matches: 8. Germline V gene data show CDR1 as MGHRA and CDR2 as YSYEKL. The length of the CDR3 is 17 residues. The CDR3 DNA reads TGCGCCAGCAGCCAAGTGGAGGGACAGGGTTGGCAAGAGACCCAGTACTTC. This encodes CASSQVEGQGWQETQYF.

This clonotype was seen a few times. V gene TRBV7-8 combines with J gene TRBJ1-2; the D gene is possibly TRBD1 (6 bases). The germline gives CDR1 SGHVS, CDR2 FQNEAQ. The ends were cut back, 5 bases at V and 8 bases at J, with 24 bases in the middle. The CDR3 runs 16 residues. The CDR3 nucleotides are TGTGCCAGCAGCCCTAGGGCAGACAGGATCATTGGGGGCTACACCTTC. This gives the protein CASSPRADRIIGGYTF.

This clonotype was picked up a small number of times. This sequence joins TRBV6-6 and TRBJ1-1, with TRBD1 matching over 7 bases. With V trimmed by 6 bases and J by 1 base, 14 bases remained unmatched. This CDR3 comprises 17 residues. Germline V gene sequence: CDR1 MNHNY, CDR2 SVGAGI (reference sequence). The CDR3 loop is CASRYLIPGQSNTEAFF. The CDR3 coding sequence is TGTGCCAGCAGGTACCTCATTCCGGGACAGTCGAACACTGAAGCTTTCTTT.